A single T cell receptor beta chain is shown here with its context. Its matching antigen is unknown. The source of the sample is a study of graft-versus-host responses after intestinal transplantation. Data came from immunoSEQ multiplex PCR; TCRdb stores just in-frame clones and leaves some out. The sample gives about 130,000 clones, around nine tenths of which show up once; around 0.16% is in the top ten. Germline loops: CDR1 SGHKS, CDR2 YYEKEE (reference sequence). This CDR3 spans 17 amino acids. The V and J ends lost 0 bases and 0 bases, in that order; junction bases with no gene match: 8. This receptor was identified in a human donor who received an intestinal transplant. Here the sequenced sample was unstimulated CD4+ T cells sorted from spleen or lymph node cells, taken before intestinal transplant. The chain couples TRBV5-5 to TRBJ1-1; TRBD1 agrees at 7 bases. The CDR3 bases are TGTGCCAGCAGCTTGGTATACAGGGGCCCGATGAACACTGAAGCTTTCTTT. Translated: CASSLVYRGPMNTEAFF.